The 6 T cell receptor beta chains below were found in one sample sequenced in a study of T-cell reconstitution after alpha-beta-depleted transplantation in children. Preparing the TCRbeta library involved the use of unique molecular identifiers. TCRdb processed the PCR reads anew with MiXCR; each CDR3 protein has one entry. This sample has approximately 340,000 distinct CDR3 sequences, with under 13% found just once. This material consisted of PBMCs from the stem cell graft donor, taken from the stem cell graft. The source is a human donor who donated a stem cell graft to a child with acute lymphoblastic leukemia.

This clonotype was found many times. The chain carries TRBV20-1 and TRBJ2-2, with D tentatively TRBD2 (6 bases). The CDR3 runs to 17 residues. V lost 3 bases, J lost 2 bases, and 19 bases lay in between. The germline gives CDR1 DFQATT, CDR2 SNEGSKA (reference sequence). CDR3 coding DNA: TGCAGTGCTAGGTTTCCTGGGACTTACTTAAACACCGGGGAGCTGTTTTTT. It encodes CSARFPGTYLNTGELFF.

This clonotype was recorded at least ten times. The chain joins TRBV5-1 to TRBJ2-1, with D perhaps TRBD2 (6 bases). The CDR3 sequence is 15 residues long. Trimming pared 0 bases from V and 1 base from J, leaving 8 bases between. Germline-derived CDR1 and CDR2 are SGHRS and YFSETQ. CDR3 nucleotide sequence: TGCGCCAGCAGCTTGGGGGGACTGTCCTACAATGAGCAGTTCTTC. It specifies CASSLGGLSYNEQFF.

V and J are TRBV10-3 and TRBJ2-1; 7 nucleotides match TRBD2. V shed 8 bases and J 8 bases; nucleotides not matched to a gene: 9. In germline, CDR1 is ENHRY, CDR2 SYGVKD. The CDR3 contains 13 residues. The chain's CDR3 is CAIGGRVGDEQFF. The CDR3, as DNA: TGTGCCATCGGTGGGAGGGTTGGCGATGAGCAGTTCTTC.

This clonotype was seen only a few times. The chain uses TRBV27 and TRBJ1-3; D remains ambiguous. This CDR3 has 15 residues. Trimming took 1 base from V and 3 from J, leaving 10 bases between them. CDR1 and CDR2 (germline): MNHEY, SMNVEV (reference sequence). The CDR3 region has the DNA TGTGCCAGCAGTTTATTGCCAGGTCATGGAAACACCATATATTTT. This gives the protein CASSLLPGHGNTIYF.

This clonotype was recorded at least ten times. The chain has TRBV7-8 and TRBJ1-3; D remains unclear. Per germline, CDR1 SGHVS and CDR2 FQNEAQ. Trimming took 2 bases from V and 4 from J, leaving 6 bases between them. The CDR3 has 13 amino acids. DNA of the CDR3: TGTGCCAGCAGCTTAAGGCTAGGAAACACCATATATTTT. Translated, it gives CASSLRLGNTIYF. Together with reference TRBV7-8 and TRBJ1-3, the CDR3 gives the full variable domain: GAGVSQSPRYKVAKRGQDVALRCDPISGHVSLFWYQQALGQGPEFLTYFQNEAQLDKSGLPSDRFFAERPEGSVSTLKIQRTQQEDSAVYLCASSLRLGNTIYFGEGSWLTVV.

The V call is TRBV7-8, the J call TRBJ2-7; the match to TRBD2 covers 7 bases. The junction had 17 bases not matched to a gene; V was cut back by 5 bases and J by 1 base. The V gene's germline CDR1 is SGHVS and CDR2 FQNEAQ. The CDR3 consists of 18 residues. The chain's CDR3 is CASSPNRGRVSRSYEQYF. The CDR3 DNA sequence: TGTGCCAGCAGCCCAAACCGGGGGAGGGTCAGTAGGTCCTACGAGCAGTACTTC.